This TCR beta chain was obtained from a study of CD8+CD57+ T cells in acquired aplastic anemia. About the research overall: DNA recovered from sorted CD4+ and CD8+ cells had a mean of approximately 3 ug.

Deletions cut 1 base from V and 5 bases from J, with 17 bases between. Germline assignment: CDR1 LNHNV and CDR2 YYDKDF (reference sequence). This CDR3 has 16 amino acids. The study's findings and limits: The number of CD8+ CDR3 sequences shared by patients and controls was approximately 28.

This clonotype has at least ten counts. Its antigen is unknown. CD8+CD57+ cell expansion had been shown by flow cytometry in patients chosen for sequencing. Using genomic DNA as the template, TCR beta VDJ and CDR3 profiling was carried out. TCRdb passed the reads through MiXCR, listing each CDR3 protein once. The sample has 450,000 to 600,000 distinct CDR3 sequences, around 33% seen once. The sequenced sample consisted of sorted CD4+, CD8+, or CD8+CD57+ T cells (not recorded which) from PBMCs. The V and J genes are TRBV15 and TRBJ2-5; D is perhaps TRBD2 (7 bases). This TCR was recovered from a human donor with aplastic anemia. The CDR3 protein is CATSRVILRGGETQYF. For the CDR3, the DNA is TGTGCCACCAGCAGAGTGATCTTGAGGGGGGGGGAGACCCAGTACTTC.